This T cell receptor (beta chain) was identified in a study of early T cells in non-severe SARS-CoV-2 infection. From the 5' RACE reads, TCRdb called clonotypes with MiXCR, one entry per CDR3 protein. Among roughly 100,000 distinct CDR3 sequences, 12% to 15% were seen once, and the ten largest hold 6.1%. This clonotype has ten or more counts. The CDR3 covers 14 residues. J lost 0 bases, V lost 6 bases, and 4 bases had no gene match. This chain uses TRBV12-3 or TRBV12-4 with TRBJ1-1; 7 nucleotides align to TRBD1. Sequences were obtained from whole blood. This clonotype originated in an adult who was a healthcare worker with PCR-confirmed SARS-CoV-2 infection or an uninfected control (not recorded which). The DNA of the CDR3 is TGTGCCAGCAGGCAGGGGGACATGAACACTGAAGCTTTCTTT. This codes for CASRQGDMNTEAFF.